These 18 T cell receptor beta chains share one sample of origin, sequenced in a study of early T cells in non-severe SARS-CoV-2 infection. TCRdb re-called the 5' RACE reads with MiXCR, one entry per CDR3 protein. The table includes around 77,000 distinct CDR3 sequences, around 12% detected once. Sequences were derived from whole blood, sampled at baseline. The receptors here all came from an adult who was a healthcare worker with PCR-confirmed SARS-CoV-2 infection or an uninfected control (not recorded which). The donor label of this sample is uncertain.

The V gene is TRBV10-1, the J gene TRBJ2-3; no definite D call. Between the trimmed V and J ends, which lost 3 bases and 7 bases, there was a span of 11 bases. The CDR3 length is 13 residues. Per germline, CDR1 WNHNN and CDR2 SYGVQD (reference sequence). CDR3 loop: CASSEPGTYTQYF. As DNA, the CDR3 is TGCGCCAGCAGTGAACCCGGCACCTATACGCAGTATTTT.

The V gene is TRBV2, the J gene TRBJ2-1; 7 nucleotides align to TRBD2. CDR3 length: 16 residues. The germline V gene encodes CDR1 SNHLY and CDR2 FYNNEI. The trim removed 3 bases at V and 6 bases at J, leaving 11 bases unmatched. DNA for the CDR3: TGTGCCAGCAGTGACCCCCGCAGGGAGGGAATCAATGAGCAGTTCTTC. This encodes CASSDPRREGINEQFF. The full variable domain, its missing parts supplied by reference TRBV2 and TRBJ2-1, is EPEVTQTPSHQVTQMGQEVILRCVPISNHLYFYWYRQILGQKVEFLVSFYNNEISEKSEIFDDQFSVERPDGSNFTLKIRSTKLEDSAMYFCASSDPRREGINEQFFGPGTRLTVL.

This clonotype has ten or more counts. V usage is TRBV2 and J usage is TRBJ2-2; a possible D gene is TRBD1 (6 bases). Trimming removed 0 bases at V and 8 bases at J, with 22 bases between. Germline V gene data show CDR1 as SNHLY and CDR2 as FYNNEI. This CDR3 region has 18 residues. This CDR3 is CASSEASPGDILLGELFF. The CDR3 DNA is TGTGCCAGCAGTGAAGCCAGTCCAGGGGACATACTCCTAGGGGAGCTGTTTTTT.

This clonotype came up a few times. The chain links TRBV4-1 to TRBJ2-7; TRBD1 agrees at 7 bases. CDR3 length equals 15 residues. The germline V gene has CDR1 MGHRA and CDR2 YSYEKL. The V and J ends lost 1 base and 0 bases, in that order; junction bases with no gene match: 3. The DNA of the CDR3 is TGCGCCAGCAGCCAAGCAGGGGGAAGCTCCTACGAGCAGTACTTC. Translated: CASSQAGGSSYEQYF.

V and J are TRBV5-4 and TRBJ1-1, with a possible D match to TRBD1 (6 bases). This CDR3 spans 14 amino acids. V lost 2 bases and J lost 9, with 17 bases in between. In germline, CDR1 is SGHNT, CDR2 YYREEE (reference sequence). CDR3 DNA sequence: TGTGCCAGCAGCTTTGGGGGCTCCGGGACAAAAGCTTTCTTT. Its translation: CASSFGGSGTKAFF.

This clonotype occurred a few times. This chain uses TRBV9 with TRBJ2-1; D is unclear. CDR3 length: 12 residues. Trimming left V 0 bases short and J 9 bases short, with 7 bases between. CDR1 and CDR2 from the germline V gene are SGDLS and YYNGEE. The CDR3, as DNA: TGTGCCAGCAGCGTAGGCGAGCTTGAGCAGTTCTTC. Amino acids: CASSVGELEQFF.

This clonotype has a count of ten or more. The genes are TRBV7-9 and TRBJ1-1; D uncertain. This CDR3 is built from 13 residues. V was trimmed by 5 bases and J by 6 bases, leaving 13 bases between them. CDR1 is SEHNR, CDR2 FQNEAQ, per germline (reference sequence). CDR3 protein: CASSPVSGAEAFF. The CDR3 DNA sequence: TGTGCCAGCAGCCCCGTTTCGGGCGCTGAAGCTTTCTTT.

This clonotype showed up many times. The rearrangement uses TRBV19 and TRBJ2-1, with TRBD2 matching over 9 bases. There are 15 residues in the CDR3. V gave up 7 bases and J gave up 3 bases; unmatched junction bases: 7. Germline V gene sequence: CDR1 LNHDA, CDR2 SQIVND (reference sequence). The CDR3: CASNPTSGVYNEQFF. In DNA form, the CDR3 reads TGTGCCAGTAACCCGACTAGCGGAGTCTACAATGAGCAGTTCTTC.

This clonotype was counted a few times. V usage is TRBV6-2 or TRBV6-3 and J usage is TRBJ1-5; 8 nucleotides match TRBD1. The J segment lost 0 bases and the V segment lost 6 bases, leaving 10 bases of the junction unmatched. Looked up from germline, CDR1 is MNHEY and CDR2 is SVGEGT. The CDR3 runs to 17 residues. CDR3 loop: CASSPGQGRYSNQPQHF. The CDR3 nucleotides read TGTGCCAGCAGCCCCGGACAGGGAAGATATAGCAATCAGCCCCAGCATTTT.

J is TRBJ2-2 and V is TRBV6-5, with D uncertain. The germline gives CDR1 MNHEY, CDR2 SVGAGI. The V gene lost 0 bases and the J gene lost 4 bases, with 3 bases spanning the gap. CDR3 length: 13 residues. CDR3 coding DNA: TGTGCCAGCAGTTACTCGAGCACCGGGGAGCTGTTTTTT. This sequence encodes CASSYSSTGELFF.

J is TRBJ1-4 and V is TRBV2; TRBD1 matches 7 bases. Germline loops: CDR1 SNHLY, CDR2 FYNNEI. This CDR3 has 13 amino acids. The ends lost 7 bases at V and 7 bases at J; junction bases unmatched: 6. As DNA, the CDR3 is TGTGCCAGCAATAAGGGGGCCCTTGAAAAACTGTTTTTT. Translation: CASNKGALEKLFF.

The V and J genes are TRBV3-1 and TRBJ2-1; 11 bases align to TRBD2. This CDR3 has 14 residues. Germline CDR1 is LGHDT and CDR2 is YNNKEL (reference sequence). The junction had 5 bases not matched to a gene; V was cut back by 3 bases and J by 10 bases. The CDR3: CASSHSLAGGEQFF. CDR3 sequence (DNA): TGTGCCAGCAGCCACTCGCTAGCGGGAGGAGAGCAGTTCTTC.

There are many counts of this clonotype. This rearrangement joins TRBV11-2 to TRBJ2-2, with 8 bases fitting TRBD1. Unmatched junction bases numbered 7, after V lost 0 bases and J lost 4 bases. The CDR3 covers 17 residues. Germline assignment: CDR1 SGHAT and CDR2 FQNNGV. CDR3 in amino acids: CASSLELGRGPTGELFF. The CDR3 region has the DNA TGTGCCAGCAGCTTAGAACTAGGCAGGGGGCCCACCGGGGAGCTGTTTTTT.

This clonotype showed up just a few times. This rearrangement joins TRBV5-1 to TRBJ2-1; unclear D gene. The V end was cut by 2 bases, the J end by 5 bases, with 14 bases between. Germline CDR1 SGHRS, CDR2 YFSETQ. This CDR3 region has 15 residues. As DNA, the CDR3 is TGCGCCAGCAGCTTTAATCCGAGAGTAAACAATGAGCAGTTCTTC. Translation gives CASSFNPRVNNEQFF.

This clonotype was picked up many times. The chain uses TRBV10-2 and TRBJ2-5; D not resolved. The V end lost 8 bases, the J end lost 5 bases, and 9 bases lay between the germline ends. Germline lookup yields CDR1 WSHSY and CDR2 SAAADI. This CDR3 is 11 amino acids long. CDR3 sequence reads: CASLSGETQYF. The CDR3 DNA reads as TGCGCCAGCCTTAGTGGTGAGACCCAGTACTTC.

In its sample, this clonotype was seen many times. The chain joins TRBV19 to TRBJ1-2; 8 bases fit TRBD1. The CDR3 loop spans 13 amino acids. Germline V lookup: CDR1 LNHDA, CDR2 SQIVND (reference sequence). V lost 9 bases, J lost 4 bases, and 7 bases stayed unmatched. CDR3 region: CASRTGRTYGYTF. The CDR3 region has the DNA TGTGCCAGCCGGACAGGGAGGACCTATGGCTACACCTTC. Full variable domain (rest looked up from reference TRBV19 and TRBJ1-2): DGGITQSPKYLFRKEGQNVTLSCEQNLNHDAMYWYRQDPGQGLRLIYYSQIVNDFQKGDIAEGYSVSREKKESFPLTVTSAQKNPTAFYLCASRTGRTYGYTFGSGTRLTVV.

By sample share, this clonotype is medium-sized. The chain combines TRBV7-3 with TRBJ2-3; D gene ambiguous. The CDR3 contains 13 residues. Trimming cost V 5 bases and J 6 bases, with 12 bases left between them. The germline V gene encodes CDR1 SGHTA and CDR2 FQGTGA. CDR3 loop: CASSPARMDTQYF. The CDR3 nucleotides read TGTGCCAGCAGCCCGGCCCGGATGGATACGCAGTATTTT. The full variable domain, completed using reference TRBV7-3 and TRBJ2-3, is GAGVSQTPSNKVTEKGKYVELRCDPISGHTALYWYRQSLGQGPEFLIYFQGTGAADDSGLPNDRFFAVRPEGSVSTLKIQRTERGDSAVYLCASSPARMDTQYFGPGTRLTVL.

This clonotype was observed many times. This chain uses TRBV2 with TRBJ1-2, with 8 bases lining up with TRBD1. Per germline, CDR1 SNHLY and CDR2 FYNNEI. Trimming took 10 bases from V and 2 from J; bases not matched to a gene: 6. The CDR3 is 13 residues long. CDR3 protein: CAKADRGNYGYTF. The CDR3 DNA is TGTGCCAAAGCCGACAGGGGAAACTATGGCTACACCTTC.